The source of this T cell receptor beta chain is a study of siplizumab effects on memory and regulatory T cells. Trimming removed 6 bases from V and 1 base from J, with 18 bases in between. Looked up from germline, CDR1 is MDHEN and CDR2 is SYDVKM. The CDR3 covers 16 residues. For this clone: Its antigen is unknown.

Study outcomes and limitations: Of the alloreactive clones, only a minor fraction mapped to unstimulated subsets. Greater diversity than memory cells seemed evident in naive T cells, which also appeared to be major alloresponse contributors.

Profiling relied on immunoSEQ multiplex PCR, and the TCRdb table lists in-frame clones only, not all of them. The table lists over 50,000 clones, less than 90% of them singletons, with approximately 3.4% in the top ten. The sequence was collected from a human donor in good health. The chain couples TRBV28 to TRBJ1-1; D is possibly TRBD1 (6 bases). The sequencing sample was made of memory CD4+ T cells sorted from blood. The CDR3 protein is CASSPWQGSPNTEAFF. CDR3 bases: TGTGCCAGCAGCCCATGGCAGGGGTCACCGAACACTGAAGCTTTCTTT. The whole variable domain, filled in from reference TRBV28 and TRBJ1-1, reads DVKVTQSSRYLVKRTGEKVFLECVQDMDHENMFWYRQDPGLGLRLIYFSYDVKMKEKGDIPEGYSVSREKKERFSLILESASTNQTSMYLCASSPWQGSPNTEAFFGQGTRLTVV.